This T cell receptor (beta chain) was profiled in a study of blood T cells in healthy people across ages. CDR3 length: 15 residues. V dropped 0 bases and J dropped 14; count of bases not matched to a gene: 9. Germline CDR1 reads LGHNA; CDR2 reads YSLEER. Primed by a sample-barcoded 5' primer and a J-beta primer mix, a second PCR proceeded for 7 to 11 cycles. TCRdb re-analysed the 5' RACE reads in MiXCR, keeping a single row per CDR3 protein. In the table there are 1.5 million to 2 million distinct CDR3 sequences, about 49% of which are singletons. The source material was blood. J is TRBJ1-6 and V is TRBV4-3, with TRBD1 identical over 8 bases. This receptor was taken from a woman aged 40 to 49 in good health. Here the CDR3 DNA reads TGCGCCAGCAGCCAAGAGGGACAGGCCCTGGGGGCCCTCCACTTT. As protein: CASSQEGQALGALHF.